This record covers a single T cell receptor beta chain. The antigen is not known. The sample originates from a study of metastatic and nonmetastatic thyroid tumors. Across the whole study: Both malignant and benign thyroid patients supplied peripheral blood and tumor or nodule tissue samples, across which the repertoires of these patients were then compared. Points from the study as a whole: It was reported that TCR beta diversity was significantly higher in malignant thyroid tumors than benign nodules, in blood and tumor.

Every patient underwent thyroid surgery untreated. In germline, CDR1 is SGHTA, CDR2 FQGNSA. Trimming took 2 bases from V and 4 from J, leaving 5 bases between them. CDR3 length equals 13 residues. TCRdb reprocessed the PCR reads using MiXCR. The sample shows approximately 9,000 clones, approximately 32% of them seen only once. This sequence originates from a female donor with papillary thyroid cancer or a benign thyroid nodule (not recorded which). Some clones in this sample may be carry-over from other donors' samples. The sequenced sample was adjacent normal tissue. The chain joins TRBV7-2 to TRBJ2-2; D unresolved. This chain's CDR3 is CASSLLRTGELFF. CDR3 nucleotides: TGTGCCAGCAGCTTACTCCGCACCGGGGAGCTGTTTTTT.